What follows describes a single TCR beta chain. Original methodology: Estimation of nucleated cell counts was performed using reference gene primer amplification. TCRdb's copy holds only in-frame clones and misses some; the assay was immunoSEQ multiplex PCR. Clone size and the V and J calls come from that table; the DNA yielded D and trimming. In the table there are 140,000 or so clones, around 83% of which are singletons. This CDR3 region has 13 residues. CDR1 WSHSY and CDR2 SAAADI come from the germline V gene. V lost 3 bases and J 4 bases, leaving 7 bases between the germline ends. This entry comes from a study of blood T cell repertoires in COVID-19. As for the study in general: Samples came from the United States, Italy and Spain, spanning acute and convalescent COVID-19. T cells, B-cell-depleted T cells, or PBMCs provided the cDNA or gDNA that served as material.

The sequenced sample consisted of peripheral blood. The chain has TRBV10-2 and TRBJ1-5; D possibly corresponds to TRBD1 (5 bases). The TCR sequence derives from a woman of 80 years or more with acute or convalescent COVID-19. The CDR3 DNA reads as TGCGCCAGCAGTGACGGGGGGAATCAGCCCCAGCATTTT. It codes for CASSDGGNQPQHF.